These T cell receptor beta chains were read from a single sample in a study of beta chain features in type 1 diabetes. The data were produced by immunoSEQ multiplex PCR, yet TCRdb's version contains in-frame clones alone and is incomplete. The table includes about 320,000 clones, around 15% detected once. Sample: central memory CD4+ T cells from blood. The receptors stem from a man in his thirties or forties in good health. Each CDR3 is given with its conserved first and last residue. The D gene is left open where the match is weak. Clone size, where shown, is once, few, many, or a class for clones that have expanded.

d_call clone_size j_call v_call cdr3_length cdr3_nt cdr3_aa
- - TRBJ2-2 TRBV29-1 17 TGCAGCGTTCTTTCAGCTCAGTTTGGGGGCGGTGGCGGGGAGCTGTTTTTT CSVLSAQFGGGGGELFF
TRBD1 few TRBJ1-2 TRBV11-2 15 TGTGCCAGCAGCCCGGGACAGGGGGCGGACTATGGCTACACCTTC CASSPGQGADYGYTF
TRBD1 - TRBJ1-2 TRBV7-8 13 TGTGCCAGTGGCACAGGGGGCGCAAAGGGCTACACCTTC CASGTGGAKGYTF
- few TRBJ2-2 TRBV19 15 TGTGCCAGTAGTATTCAGGGAGGGAACACCGGGGAGCTGTTTTTT CASSIQGGNTGELFF
TRBD2 - TRBJ2-2 TRBV7-2 16 TGTGCCAGCAGCCACCGCCTAGCGGGTAACGCCGGGGAGCTGTTTTTT CASSHRLAGNAGELFF
- many TRBJ2-5 TRBV5-6 12 TGTGCCAGCAGCTGGGGCAAAGAGACCCAGTACTTC CASSWGKETQYF
TRBD1 few TRBJ1-5 TRBV4-1 15 TGCGCCAGCAGCCAACCGACAGGGAAGAATCAGCCCCAGCATTTT CASSQPTGKNQPQHF
TRBD2 many TRBJ2-7 TRBV2 18 TGTGCCAGCAGTGAGGAACTAGCGGGGGGCCCCCTCCTCTACGAGCAGTACTTC CASSEELAGGPLLYEQYF
- - TRBJ2-3 TRBV19 15 TGTGCCAGTAGAAAGGACTTTTCCCCCACAGATACGCAGTATTTT CASRKDFSPTDTQYF
- few TRBJ1-5 TRBV6-1 14 TGTGCCAGCAGTGAAGTTAACACCTATCAGCCCCAGCATTTT CASSEVNTYQPQHF
TRBD1 - TRBJ1-4 TRBV29-1 13 TGCAGCGTGGGGACAGGGTTTGGTGAAAAACTGTTTTTT CSVGTGFGEKLFF
- few TRBJ1-1 TRBV7-2 15 TGTGCCAGCAGCTTGGGGGGCCCCCAGCCTACTCAAGCTTTCTTT CASSLGGPQPTQAFF
- - TRBJ1-1 TRBV6-5 13 TGTGCCAGCAGCATGGGGGTTAGCACTGAAGCTTTCTTT CASSMGVSTEAFF
- few TRBJ2-3 TRBV6-1 15 TGTGCCAGCAGCCGCCTGGGAACAGGCACAGATACGCAGTATTTT CASSRLGTGTDTQYF
- - TRBJ1-5 TRBV6-6 15 TGTGCCAGCAGTCCCGGGGCCCGGGGCAATCAGCCCCAGCATTTT CASSPGARGNQPQHF
- - TRBJ2-3 TRBV28 14 TGTGCCAGCAGTTTACCTATCGGGACTCGGACGCAGTATTTT CASSLPIGTRTQYF
TRBD1 - TRBJ1-1 TRBV7-2 16 TGTGCCAGCAGCCATCCCGGGACAGGGGTGAACACTGAAGCTTTCTTT CASSHPGTGVNTEAFF
TRBD2 many TRBJ2-7 TRBV7-2 15 TGTGCCAGCAGCCAAAACCTAGCGGGGAGATACGAGCAGTACTTC CASSQNLAGRYEQYF
- - TRBJ2-7 TRBV4-1 13 TGCGCCAGCAGCCAAGGCGTCGACTACGAGCAGTACTTC CASSQGVDYEQYF
TRBD2 few TRBJ2-1 TRBV2 15 TGTGCCAGCAGTTCCGGGACTAGCGGCTACAATGAGCAGTTCTTC CASSSGTSGYNEQFF
- few TRBJ1-1 TRBV19 13 TGTGCCAGTAGTATTCTGGGGGGCACTGAAGCTTTCTTT CASSILGGTEAFF
TRBD2 - TRBJ2-3 TRBV15 15 TGTGCCACCGCGAAGCTAGCGGGAGGTGCAGATACGCAGTATTTT CATAKLAGGADTQYF
- few TRBJ2-6 TRBV5-6 13 TGTGCCAGCAGCTGGGCTGGGGCCAACGTCCTGACTTTC CASSWAGANVLTF
- - TRBJ1-4 TRBV7-2 14 TGTGCCAGCAGCTTAACCAGATGGGGGGAAAAACTGTTTTTT CASSLTRWGEKLFF
- few TRBJ2-7 TRBV27 15 TGTGCCAGCAGTTTGTCGATTATTTCTATCTACGAGCAGTACTTC CASSLSIISIYEQYF
- - TRBJ2-3 TRBV7-2 17 TGTGCCAGCAGCTTAGCGGGGGCTCACACTAACACAGATACGCAGTATTTT CASSLAGAHTNTDTQYF
- - TRBJ2-6 TRBV6-5 13 TGTGCCAGTACAGCCTCTGGGGCCAACGTCCTGACTTTC CASTASGANVLTF
TRBD2 few TRBJ2-5 TRBV7-7 14 TGTGCCAGCAGCTCTAGCGGGAGTGGAACTACCCAGTACTTC CASSSSGSGTTQYF
- - TRBJ1-4 TRBV4-2 14 TGTGCCAGCAGCCAAGGGAATAGGGATGAAAAACTGTTTTTT CASSQGNRDEKLFF
- few TRBJ2-3 TRBV7-3 15 TGTGCCAGCAGCCCGTTCGGGGGTCCCACAGATACGCAGTATTTT CASSPFGGPTDTQYF
TRBD2 - TRBJ2-1 TRBV19 17 TGTGCCAGTAGTATACGGACTAGCGGGGGCCTATACAATGAGCAGTTCTTC CASSIRTSGGLYNEQFF
- - TRBJ2-1 TRBV19 16 TGTGCCAGTAGTATTACAGCCCTCCCGCCCTACAATGAGCAGTTCTTC CASSITALPPYNEQFF
- - TRBJ2-5 TRBV6-6 16 TGTGCCAGCAGTTACTTCGGAAGTCTGACGCAAGAGACCCAGTACTTC CASSYFGSLTQETQYF
- few TRBJ1-2 TRBV4-3 16 TGCGCCAGCAGCCAAGAAAGCCACAGGGCTTCGGATGGCTACACCTTC CASSQESHRASDGYTF
- - TRBJ2-5 TRBV4-1 13 TGCGCCAGCAGCCAAGACAAATGGGAGACCCAGTACTTC CASSQDKWETQYF
- few TRBJ2-5 TRBV7-8 15 TGTGCCAGCAGCCCTCCGGGACGGCCCCGGGAGACCCAGTACTTC CASSPPGRPRETQYF
TRBD1 few TRBJ1-5 TRBV27 15 TGTGCCAGCAGTTTATCGGGGACAGGGGGACAGCCCCAGCATTTT CASSLSGTGGQPQHF
- few TRBJ2-6 TRBV7-2 17 TGTGCCAGCAGCCTGACTCGAGGCGCCTCTGGGGCCAACGTCCTGACTTTC CASSLTRGASGANVLTF
- few TRBJ1-2 TRBV19 16 TGTGCCAGTAGTATCCCAACCACAGGGATCGGCTATGGCTACACCTTC CASSIPTTGIGYGYTF
- - TRBJ1-2 TRBV6-5 13 TGTGCCAGCAGTTTAGACGGGAAATATGGCTACACCTTC CASSLDGKYGYTF
TRBD1 few TRBJ1-1 TRBV4-1 16 TGCGCCAGCAGCCAAGATCGAGACAGGGGTATTACTGAAGCTTTCTTT CASSQDRDRGITEAFF
- many TRBJ2-4 TRBV23-1 20 TGCGCCAGCAGAAGGGAGAACAGGACCTCCCGTCCCGTAGCCAAAAACATTCAGTACTTC CASRRENRTSRPVAKNIQYF
- many TRBJ2-7 TRBV10-3 14 TGTGCCATCAGTGAGTCAGCGGCAGTCGGTGAGCAGTACTTC CAISESAAVGEQYF
TRBD1 few TRBJ2-7 TRBV7-2 14 TGTGCCAGCAGCTTACTAGGACAGGGTTACGAGCAGTACTTC CASSLLGQGYEQYF
TRBD1 few TRBJ1-2 TRBV7-2 15 TGTGCCAGCAGTCCCGATACAGGGGGCTTCTATGGCTACACCTTC CASSPDTGGFYGYTF
- few TRBJ1-4 TRBV29-1 13 TGCAGCGTTGGGGCAGCTTCCAATGAAAAACTGTTTTTT CSVGAASNEKLFF
- - TRBJ2-3 TRBV9 16 TGTGCCAGCAGCGTCGACAGCGGCCTAAACACAGATACGCAGTATTTT CASSVDSGLNTDTQYF
- - TRBJ2-3 TRBV11-2 17 TGTGCCAGCAGCTTATCTTCGGGGATCGGGTTTGGAGATACGCAGTATTTT CASSLSSGIGFGDTQYF
TRBD1 - TRBJ1-2 TRBV18 15 TGTGCCAGCTCACCAGGGACAGAAAATAACTATGGCTACACCTTC CASSPGTENNYGYTF
- few TRBJ2-7 TRBV27 15 TGTGCCAGCAGTCCGGACGGACCTATGTCCTACGAGCAGTACTTC CASSPDGPMSYEQYF
TRBD2 - TRBJ2-1 TRBV7-3 15 TGTGCCAGCAGCGAGGGGACTAGCGTCGACAATGAGCAGTTCTTC CASSEGTSVDNEQFF
- few TRBJ1-1 TRBV27 13 TGTGCCAGCAGTTTGTATGGTAGCGCTGAAGCTTTCTTT CASSLYGSAEAFF
- - TRBJ1-6 TRBV6-1 13 TGTGCCAGCAGGGGGACCACATATTCACCCCTCCACTTT CASRGTTYSPLHF
- - TRBJ2-3 TRBV19 12 TGTGCCAGTAGCTCCCTGGGAGATACGCAGTATTTT CASSSLGDTQYF